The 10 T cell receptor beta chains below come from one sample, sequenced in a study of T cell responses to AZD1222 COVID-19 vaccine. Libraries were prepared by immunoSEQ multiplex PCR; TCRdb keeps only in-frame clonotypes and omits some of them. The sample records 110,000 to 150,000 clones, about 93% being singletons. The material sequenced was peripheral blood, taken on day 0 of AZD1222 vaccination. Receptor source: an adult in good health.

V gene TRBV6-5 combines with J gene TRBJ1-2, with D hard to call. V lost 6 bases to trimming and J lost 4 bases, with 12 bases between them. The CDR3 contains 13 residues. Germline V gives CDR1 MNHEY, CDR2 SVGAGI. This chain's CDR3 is CASRPDIRYGYTF. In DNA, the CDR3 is TGTGCCAGCAGGCCCGACATACGCTATGGCTACACCTTC.

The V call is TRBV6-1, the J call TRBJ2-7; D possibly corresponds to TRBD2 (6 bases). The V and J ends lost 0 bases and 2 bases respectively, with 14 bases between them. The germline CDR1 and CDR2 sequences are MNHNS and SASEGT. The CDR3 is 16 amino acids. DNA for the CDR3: TGTGCCAGCAGTGAAGCCTGGCGGGGTCCTCCCTACGAGCAGTACTTC. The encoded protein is CASSEAWRGPPYEQYF.

The CDR3 DNA reads as TGCGCCAGCAGCCCCGAAGCGGCCTACGGAAACATTCAGTACTTC. Translation gives CASSPEAAYGNIQYF. The genes are TRBV5-1 and TRBJ2-4, with D possibly being TRBD2 (5 bases). The CDR3 is 15 residues long. Germline V gives CDR1 SGHRS, CDR2 YFSETQ. V was trimmed by 4 bases and J by 6 bases, leaving 17 bases between them.

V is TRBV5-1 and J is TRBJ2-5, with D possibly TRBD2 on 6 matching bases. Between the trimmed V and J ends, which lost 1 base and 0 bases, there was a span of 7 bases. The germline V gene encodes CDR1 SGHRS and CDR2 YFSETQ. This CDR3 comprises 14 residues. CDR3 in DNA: TGCGCCAGCAGCTTGCCGGGGGACCAAGAGACCCAGTACTTC. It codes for CASSLPGDQETQYF. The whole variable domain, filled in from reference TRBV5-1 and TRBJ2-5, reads KAGVTQTPRYLIKTRGQQVTLSCSPISGHRSVSWYQQTPGQGLQFLFEYFSETQRNKGNFPGRFSGRQFSNSRSEMNVSTLELGDSALYLCASSLPGDQETQYFGPGTRLLVL.

Here the CDR3 reads CASSLDLGSSYEQYF. In DNA form, the CDR3 reads TGCGCCAGCAGCTTGGATCTGGGGAGCTCCTACGAGCAGTACTTC. The chain couples TRBV5-1 to TRBJ2-7; D might be TRBD2 (5 bases). Trimming stripped 0 bases from V and 0 bases from J, with 10 bases between. CDR3 length: 15 residues. Germline CDR1 reads SGHRS; CDR2 reads YFSETQ. The whole variable domain, filled in from reference TRBV5-1 and TRBJ2-7, reads KAGVTQTPRYLIKTRGQQVTLSCSPISGHRSVSWYQQTPGQGLQFLFEYFSETQRNKGNFPGRFSGRQFSNSRSEMNVSTLELGDSALYLCASSLDLGSSYEQYFGPGTRLTVT.

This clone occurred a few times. CDR3 residues: CASSWGSGNTIYF. The CDR3 bases are TGCGCCAGCAGCTGGGGCTCTGGAAACACCATATATTTT. The chain combines TRBV5-1 with TRBJ1-3, with unresolved D. Germline V lookup: CDR1 SGHRS, CDR2 YFSETQ. The V gene lost 3 bases and the J gene lost 0 bases, with 4 bases spanning the gap. There are 13 residues in the CDR3. The full variable domain, its missing parts supplied by reference TRBV5-1 and TRBJ1-3, is KAGVTQTPRYLIKTRGQQVTLSCSPISGHRSVSWYQQTPGQGLQFLFEYFSETQRNKGNFPGRFSGRQFSNSRSEMNVSTLELGDSALYLCASSWGSGNTIYFGEGSWLTVV.

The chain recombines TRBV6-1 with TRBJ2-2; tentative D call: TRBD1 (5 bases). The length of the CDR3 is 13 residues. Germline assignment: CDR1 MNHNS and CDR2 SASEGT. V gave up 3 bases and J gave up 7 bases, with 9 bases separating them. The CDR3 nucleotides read TGTGCCAGCAGTGAGGGGCTTGACGGGGAGCTGTTTTTT. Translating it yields CASSEGLDGELFF.

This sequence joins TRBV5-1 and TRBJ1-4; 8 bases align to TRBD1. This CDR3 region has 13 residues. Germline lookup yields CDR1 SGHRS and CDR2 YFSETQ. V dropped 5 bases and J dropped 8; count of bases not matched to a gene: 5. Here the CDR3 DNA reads TGCGCCAGCAGGACAGGGGAAGTGGAAAAACTGTTTTTT. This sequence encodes CASRTGEVEKLFF.

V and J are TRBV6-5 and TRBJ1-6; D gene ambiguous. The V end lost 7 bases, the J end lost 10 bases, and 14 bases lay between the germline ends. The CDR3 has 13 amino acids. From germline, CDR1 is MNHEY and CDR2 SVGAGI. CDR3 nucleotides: TGTGCCAGCACCCCGACCCCTATGTCACCCCTCCACTTT. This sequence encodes CASTPTPMSPLHF.

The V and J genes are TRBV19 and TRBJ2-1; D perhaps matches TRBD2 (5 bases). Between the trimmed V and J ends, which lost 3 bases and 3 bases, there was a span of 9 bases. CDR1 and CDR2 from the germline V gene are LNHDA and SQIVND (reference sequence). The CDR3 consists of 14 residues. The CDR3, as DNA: TGTGCCAGTAGTATGGGAGACTACTACAATGAGCAGTTCTTC. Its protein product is CASSMGDYYNEQFF.